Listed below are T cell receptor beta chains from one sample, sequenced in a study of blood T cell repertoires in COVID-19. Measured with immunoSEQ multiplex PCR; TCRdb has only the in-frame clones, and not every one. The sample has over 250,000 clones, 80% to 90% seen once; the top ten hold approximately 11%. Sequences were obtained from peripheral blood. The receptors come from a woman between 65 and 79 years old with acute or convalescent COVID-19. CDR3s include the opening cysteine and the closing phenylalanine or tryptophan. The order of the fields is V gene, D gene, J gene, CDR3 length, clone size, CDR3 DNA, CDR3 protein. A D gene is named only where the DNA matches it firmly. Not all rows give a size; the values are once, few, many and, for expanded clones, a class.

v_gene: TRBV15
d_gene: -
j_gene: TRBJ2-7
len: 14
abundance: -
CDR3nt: TGTGCCACCAGCAGGGTCGACAGCTGGGGCGAGCAGTACTTC
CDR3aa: CATSRVDSWGEQYF

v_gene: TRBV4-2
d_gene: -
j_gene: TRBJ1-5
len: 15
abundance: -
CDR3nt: TGTGCCAGCAGCCAAGAGGGGACAAACCATCAGCCCCAGCATTTT
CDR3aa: CASSQEGTNHQPQHF

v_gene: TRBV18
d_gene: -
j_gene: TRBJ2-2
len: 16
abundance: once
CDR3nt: TGTGCCAGCTCACCCCCTGGGGCCCAGAACACCGGGGAGCTGTTTTTT
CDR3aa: CASSPPGAQNTGELFF

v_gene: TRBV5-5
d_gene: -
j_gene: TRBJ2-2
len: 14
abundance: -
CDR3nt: TGTGCCAGCAGCTTCCAGGGCTACACCGGGGAGCTGTTTTTT
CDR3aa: CASSFQGYTGELFF

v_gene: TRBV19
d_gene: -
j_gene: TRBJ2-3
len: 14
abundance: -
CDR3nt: TGTGCCAGTAGTTGGAGGGAAGGGGCAGATACGCAGTATTTT
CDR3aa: CASSWREGADTQYF

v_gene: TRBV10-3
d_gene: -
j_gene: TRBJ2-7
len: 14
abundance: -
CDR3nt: TGTGCCATCAGTGAGCCGGCTCGGGTCGGCGAGCAGTACTTC
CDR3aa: CAISEPARVGEQYF

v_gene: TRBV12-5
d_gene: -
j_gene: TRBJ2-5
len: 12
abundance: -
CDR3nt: TGTGCTAGTGGTTTGTTCGGGGAGACCCAGTACTTC
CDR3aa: CASGLFGETQYF

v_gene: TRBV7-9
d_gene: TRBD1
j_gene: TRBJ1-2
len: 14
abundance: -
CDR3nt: TGTGCCAGCAGCTTTTGGGACAGAACCAGGGGCTACACCTTC
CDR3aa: CASSFWDRTRGYTF

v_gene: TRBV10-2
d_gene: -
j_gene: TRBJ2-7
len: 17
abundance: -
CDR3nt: TGCGCCAGCAGTGAGTCGAAGCCCCGCGTGAGCTCCTACGAGCAGTACTTC
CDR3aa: CASSESKPRVSSYEQYF

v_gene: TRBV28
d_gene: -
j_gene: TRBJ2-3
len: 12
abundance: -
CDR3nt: TGTGCCAGCGTGGGCTCGTCAGATACGCAGTATTTT
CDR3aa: CASVGSSDTQYF

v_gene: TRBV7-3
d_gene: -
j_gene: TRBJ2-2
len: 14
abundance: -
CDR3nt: TGTGCCAGCAGCTTAAAACAGGGCGCCGGGGAGCTGTTTTTT
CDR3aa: CASSLKQGAGELFF

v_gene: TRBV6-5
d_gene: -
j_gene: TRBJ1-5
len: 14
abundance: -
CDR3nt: TGTGCCAGCAGTTACTCTGAGAATTCGCAGCCCCAGCATTTT
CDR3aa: CASSYSENSQPQHF

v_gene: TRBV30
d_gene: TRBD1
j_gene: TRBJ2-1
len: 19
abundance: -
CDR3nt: TGTGCCTGGAGTGTACGGGACAGGGACGTTTTAGGCTCCTACAATGAGCAGTTCTTC
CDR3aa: CAWSVRDRDVLGSYNEQFF

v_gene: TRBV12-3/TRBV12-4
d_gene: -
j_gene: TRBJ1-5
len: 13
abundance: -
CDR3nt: TGTGCCAGCAGTTTGGCCAGGGATCAGCCCCAGCATTTT
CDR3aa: CASSLARDQPQHF

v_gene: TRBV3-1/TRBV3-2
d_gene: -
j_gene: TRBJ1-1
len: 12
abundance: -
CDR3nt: TGTGCCAGCAGCCAAGGAGCTGATGGAGCTTTCTTT
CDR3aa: CASSQGADGAFF

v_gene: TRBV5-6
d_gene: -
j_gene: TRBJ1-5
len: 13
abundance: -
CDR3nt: TGTGCCAGCAGCTTGTGGGGCCCTCAGCCCCAGCATTTT
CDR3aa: CASSLWGPQPQHF

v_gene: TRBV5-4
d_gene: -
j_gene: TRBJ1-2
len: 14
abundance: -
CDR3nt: TGTGCCAGCAGCTTAGACAGCTACATCAATACCTACACCTTC
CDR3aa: CASSLDSYINTYTF

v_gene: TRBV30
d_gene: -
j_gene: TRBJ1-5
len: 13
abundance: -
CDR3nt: TGTGCCTGGAGTCCCTCAGGGAATCAGCCCCAGCATTTT
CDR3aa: CAWSPSGNQPQHF

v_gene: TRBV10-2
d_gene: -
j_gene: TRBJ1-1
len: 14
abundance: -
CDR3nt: TGCGCCAGCAGTGAGGCCGGGGTGAACACTGAAGCTTTCTTT
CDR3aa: CASSEAGVNTEAFF

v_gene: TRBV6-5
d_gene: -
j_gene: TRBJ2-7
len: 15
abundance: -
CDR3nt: TGTGCCAGCAGGGTCGGGGTGGTCGGATCATACGAGCAGTACTTC
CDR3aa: CASRVGVVGSYEQYF

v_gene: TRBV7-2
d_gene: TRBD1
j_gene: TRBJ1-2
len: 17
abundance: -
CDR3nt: TGTGCCAGCAGCCTACGTCCCGGGACAGGGCTGGGCTATGGCTACACCTTC
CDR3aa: CASSLRPGTGLGYGYTF

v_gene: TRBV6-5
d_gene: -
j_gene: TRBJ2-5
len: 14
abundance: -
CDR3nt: TGTGCCAGCAAAACAGGGCTGTTCCAAGAGACCCAGTACTTC
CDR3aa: CASKTGLFQETQYF

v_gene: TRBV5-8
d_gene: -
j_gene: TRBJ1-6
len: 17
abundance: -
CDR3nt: TGTGCCAGCATCTTGGAGAGGAAGGGGATTTATAATTCACCCCTCCACTTT
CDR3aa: CASILERKGIYNSPLHF

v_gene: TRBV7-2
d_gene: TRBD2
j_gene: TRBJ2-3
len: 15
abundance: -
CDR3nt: TGTGCCAGCAGCTCTAGACTAGCTCCTAGGGATACGCAGTATTTT
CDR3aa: CASSSRLAPRDTQYF

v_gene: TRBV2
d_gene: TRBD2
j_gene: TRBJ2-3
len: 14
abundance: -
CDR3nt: TGTGCCAGCTACGGGGGGGCCCAGGTACATACGCAGTATTTT
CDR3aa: CASYGGAQVHTQYF

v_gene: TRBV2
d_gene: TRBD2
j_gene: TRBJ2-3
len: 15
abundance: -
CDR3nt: TGTGCCAGCATCAGCGGGGACCGGGGTGAGGAGGAGCAGTATTTT
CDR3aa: CASISGDRGEEEQYF

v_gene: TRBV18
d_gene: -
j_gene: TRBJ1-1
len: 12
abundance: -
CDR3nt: TGTGCCAGCTCAAGGGGAAACACTGAAGCTTTCTTT
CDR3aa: CASSRGNTEAFF

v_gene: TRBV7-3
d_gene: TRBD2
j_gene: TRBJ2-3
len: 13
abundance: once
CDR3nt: TGTGCCAGCAGCGCAACGCAAACTAGCGCGCAGTATTTT
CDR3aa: CASSATQTSAQYF

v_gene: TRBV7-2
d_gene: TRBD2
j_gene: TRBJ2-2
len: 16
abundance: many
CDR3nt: TGTGCCAGCAGCCCTAGCGGAGGGGTCTCCGCCGGGGAGCTGTTTTTT
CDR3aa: CASSPSGGVSAGELFF

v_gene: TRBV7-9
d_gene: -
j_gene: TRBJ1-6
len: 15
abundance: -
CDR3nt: TGTGCCAGCAGCTTGGGGGGGGCGCAAGATTCACCCCTCCACTTT
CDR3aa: CASSLGGAQDSPLHF

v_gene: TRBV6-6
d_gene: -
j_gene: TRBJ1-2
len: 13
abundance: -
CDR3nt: TGTGCCAGCTCGGGAGGCCTGCTCGGTGGCTACACCTTC
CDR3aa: CASSGGLLGGYTF

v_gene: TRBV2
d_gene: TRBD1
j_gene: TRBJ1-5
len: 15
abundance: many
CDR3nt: TGTGCCATCACAACGGGACAGGGGTTCAGACAGCCCCAGCATTTT
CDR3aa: CAITTGQGFRQPQHF

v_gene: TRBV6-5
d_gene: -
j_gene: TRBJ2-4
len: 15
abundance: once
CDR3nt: TGTGCCAGCAGAGGAGAGGGAGTAGCCAAAAACATTCAGTACTTC
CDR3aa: CASRGEGVAKNIQYF

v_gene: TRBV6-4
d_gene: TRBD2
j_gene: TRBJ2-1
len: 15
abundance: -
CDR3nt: TGTGCCAGCAGTGACTCGATCTCTAGCGGGGATGAGCAGTTCTTC
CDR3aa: CASSDSISSGDEQFF

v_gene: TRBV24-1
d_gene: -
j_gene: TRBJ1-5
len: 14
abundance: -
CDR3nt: TGTGCCACCAGTGATCGACAGCCCAATCAGCCCCAGCATTTT
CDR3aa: CATSDRQPNQPQHF

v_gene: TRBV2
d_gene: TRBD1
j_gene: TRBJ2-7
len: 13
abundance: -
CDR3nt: TGTGCCAGCAGTAGACAGGGGTCCTACGAGCAGTACTTC
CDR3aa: CASSRQGSYEQYF